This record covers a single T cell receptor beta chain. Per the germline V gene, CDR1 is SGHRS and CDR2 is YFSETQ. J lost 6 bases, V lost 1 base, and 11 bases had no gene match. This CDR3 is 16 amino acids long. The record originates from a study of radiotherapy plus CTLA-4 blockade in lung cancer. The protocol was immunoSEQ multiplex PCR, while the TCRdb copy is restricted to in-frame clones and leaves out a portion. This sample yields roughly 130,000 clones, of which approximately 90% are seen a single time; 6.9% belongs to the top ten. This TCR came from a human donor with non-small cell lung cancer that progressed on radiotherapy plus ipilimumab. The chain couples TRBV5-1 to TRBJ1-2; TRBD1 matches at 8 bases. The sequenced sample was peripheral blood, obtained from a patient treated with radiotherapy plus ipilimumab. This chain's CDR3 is CASSLQTGGNTHGYTF. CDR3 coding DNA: TGCGCCAGCAGCTTGCAAACAGGGGGAAACACCCATGGCTACACCTTC.